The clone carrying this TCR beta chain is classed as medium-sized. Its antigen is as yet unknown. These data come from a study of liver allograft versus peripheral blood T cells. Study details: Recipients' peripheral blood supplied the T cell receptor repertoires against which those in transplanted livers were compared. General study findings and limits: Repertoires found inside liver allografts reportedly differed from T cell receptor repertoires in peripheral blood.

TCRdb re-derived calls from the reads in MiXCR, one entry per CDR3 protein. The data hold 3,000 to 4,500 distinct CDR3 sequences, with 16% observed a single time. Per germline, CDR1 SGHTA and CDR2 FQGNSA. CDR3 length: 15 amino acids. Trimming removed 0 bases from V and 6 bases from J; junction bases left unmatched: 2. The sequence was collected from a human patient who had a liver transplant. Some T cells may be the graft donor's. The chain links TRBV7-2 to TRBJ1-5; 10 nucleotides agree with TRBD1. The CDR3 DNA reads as TGTGCCAGCAGCTTAGCGGGGACAGGGGTTCAGCCCCAGCATTTT. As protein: CASSLAGTGVQPQHF.